The next 14 T cell receptor beta chains were all read from a single sample in a study of T-cell memory formation after mild COVID-19. TCRdb itself ran the 5' RACE reads through MiXCR, one entry per CDR3 protein. The sample records around 140,000 distinct CDR3 sequences, 5.5% to 7% being singletons. Source material: PBMCs or a T cell subset sorted from them (not recorded which). The receptor set was obtained from an adult woman who had mild COVID-19 (a few samples of this study predate the infection). Cell type and time point are not known.

Of note for this clonotype: A much larger clone is a single base away; this may be a read error. The chain couples TRBV4-2 to TRBJ1-1; D call uncertain. The germline V gene has CDR1 LGHNA and CDR2 YNFKEQ. CDR3 length: 13 residues. The germline V and J ends were trimmed by 3 bases and 0 bases, with 5 bases remaining between them. CDR3 region: CASSHAVNTEAFF. The CDR3, as DNA: TGTGCCAGCAGCCACGCAGTGAACACTGAAGCTTTCTTT.

This clonotype was detected a few times. The junction departs from the called germline gene at one end, perhaps through a read error. This chain links TRBV29-1 with TRBJ2-7; tentatively, D is TRBD1 (6 bases). The CDR3 has 11 amino acids. Germline V gene lookup returns CDR1 SQVTM and CDR2 ANQGSEA. CDR3 nucleotide sequence: TGCAGCGTTGAAGAAAACAGGGCCATCCACTTC. Translation gives CSVEENRAIHF.

The table lists this clonotype with a few counts. This chain connects TRBV29-1 to TRBJ2-1; the match to TRBD1 covers 7 bases. Trimming at V came to 1 base and at J to 4 bases, leaving 10 bases not matched to a gene. Germline lookup yields CDR1 SQVTM and CDR2 ANQGSEA. The CDR3 extends over 16 amino acids. The CDR3 DNA reads as TGCAGCGTTGAAGGGGAGAGACAGGGTCTGTACAATGAGCAGTTCTTC. Amino acids: CSVEGERQGLYNEQFF.

The sample holds a few counts of this clonotype. The chain links TRBV3-1 to TRBJ2-7; D gene unclear. This CDR3 has 14 residues. V dropped 3 bases and J dropped 0 bases, with 9 bases sitting between them. Germline V CDR1 and CDR2: LGHDT, YNNKEL (reference sequence). The CDR3 coding sequence is TGTGCCAGCAGCCACAGACAAAGCTCCTACGAGCAGTACTTC. This gives the protein CASSHRQSSYEQYF.

This clonotype was seen only a few times. This rearrangement joins TRBV12-3 or TRBV12-4 to TRBJ1-1; D remains ambiguous. V lost 5 bases and J 0 bases, leaving 10 bases between the germline ends. This CDR3 comprises 14 residues. CDR3 sequence: CASSITGMNTEAFF. In DNA, the CDR3 is TGTGCCAGCAGTATAACGGGCATGAACACTGAAGCTTTCTTT.

This clonotype was found many times. This chain connects TRBV5-1 to TRBJ2-3; D gene unclear. CDR1 and CDR2 (germline): SGHRS, YFSETQ. The CDR3 is 15 amino acids. Trimming shortened V by 0 bases and J by 1 base, and 9 bases separated the two germline ends. CDR3 coding DNA: TGCGCCAGCAGCTTGGAACGGATAGGCACAGATACGCAGTATTTT. Its translation is CASSLERIGTDTQYF.

This clonotype was seen ten or more times. J is TRBJ2-1 and V is TRBV12-3 or TRBV12-4; a weak D match, TRBD2 (5 bases). Trimming cost V 2 bases and J 10 bases, with 12 bases left between them. The CDR3 is made up of 13 amino acids. The CDR3 nucleotides are TGTGCCAGCAGTTTATCCGGGAATGGGGAGCAGTTCTTC. This translates into CASSLSGNGEQFF.

V is TRBV12-3 or TRBV12-4 and J is TRBJ1-5; D is unclear. The V gene lost 4 bases and the J gene lost 5 bases, with 9 bases spanning the gap. This CDR3 has 13 amino acids. The CDR3 here is CASSSQLYQPQHF. The CDR3 DNA is TGTGCCAGCAGTTCTCAGCTTTATCAGCCCCAGCATTTT.

This clonotype was seen a handful of times. The chain joins TRBV24-1 to TRBJ2-1, with TRBD2 as a possible D gene (6 bases). V was pared by 3 bases and J by 7 bases, with 21 bases between. In germline, CDR1 is KGHDR, CDR2 SFDVKD. This CDR3 has 17 amino acids. The CDR3 DNA is TGTGCCACCAGTGATCAAATCGGGGGAGGAAATGGTAATGAGCAGTTCTTC. This codes for CATSDQIGGGNGNEQFF.

This clonotype occurred a few times. The chain carries TRBV20-1 and TRBJ2-1; the D is unclear. This CDR3 is built from 13 residues. Looked up from germline, CDR1 is DFQATT and CDR2 is SNEGSKA (reference sequence). V was clipped by 1 base and J by 8 bases, with 12 bases between them. CDR3 region: CSARGGPSDEQFF. In DNA, the CDR3 is TGCAGTGCTAGAGGGGGTCCCTCGGATGAGCAGTTCTTC.

This clonotype has more than one count but fewer than ten. This rearrangement joins TRBV5-1 to TRBJ2-3; D unresolved. The CDR3 has 15 residues. Germline V CDR1 and CDR2: SGHRS, YFSETQ. V lost 1 base and J lost 10, with 19 bases in between. The CDR3 DNA reads TGCGCCAGCAGCTTGATCGAGGAGCCTTACCATGCGCAGTATTTT. Translated: CASSLIEEPYHAQYF. Drawing the rest from reference TRBV5-1 and TRBJ2-3, the complete variable domain is KAGVTQTPRYLIKTRGQQVTLSCSPISGHRSVSWYQQTPGQGLQFLFEYFSETQRNKGNFPGRFSGRQFSNSRSEMNVSTLELGDSALYLCASSLIEEPYHAQYFGPGTRLTVL.

Concerning this clonotype: One base away lies a much larger clone, so this may be a sequencing read error. The chain is built from TRBV5-6 and TRBJ1-6; the D gene is possibly TRBD1 (5 bases). The CDR3 sequence is 14 residues long. The germline CDR1 and CDR2 sequences are SGHDT and YYEEEE. The CDR3 region has the DNA TGTGCCAGCAGCTTGAGGGGTTATAATTCACACCTCCACTTT. It specifies CASSLRGYNSHLHF.

This chain uses TRBV13 with TRBJ2-7; TRBD2 matches at 7 bases. The CDR3 runs 15 residues. The ends lost 3 bases at V and 0 bases at J; junction bases unmatched: 5. CDR1 is PRHDT and CDR2 is FYEKMQ in the germline V gene (reference sequence). CDR3 sequence: CASSFVGGSSYEQYF. The CDR3 bases are TGTGCCAGCAGCTTCGTGGGAGGGAGCTCCTACGAGCAGTACTTC.

This clonotype came up many times. The chain uses TRBV5-1 and TRBJ2-6; D perhaps matches TRBD2 (5 bases). The V gene lost 5 bases and the J gene lost 0 bases, with 12 bases spanning the gap. From germline, CDR1 is SGHRS and CDR2 YFSETQ. The CDR3 is made up of 16 amino acids. CDR3 DNA sequence: TGCGCCAGCAGGGGCGGGTTCATCTCTGGGGCCAACGTCCTGACTTTC. It translates to CASRGGFISGANVLTF.